Given below is one T cell receptor (beta chain) in context. The antigen is undetermined. This specimen belongs to a study of blood T cells in healthy people across ages. The study, taken as a whole, reports: Whereas aged donors had fewer naive CD4+ cells, long-lived donors had more of them and higher diversity. Unknown donor CMV status possibly confounded expanded clonotype changes.

It was with a sample-barcoded 5' primer and a J-beta primer mix that a second PCR of about 7 to 12 cycles was run. TCRdb analysed the 5' RACE reads with MiXCR anew, one entry per CDR3 protein. The sample has over 500,000 distinct CDR3 sequences, roughly a quarter seen once. V shed 9 bases and J shed 8 bases, with 13 bases lying between them. CDR1 and CDR2 (germline): SGHAT, FQNNGV. The CDR3 sequence is 11 residues long. Separately, the same data were catalogued under a study of T cells of mothers and their children. As that report states: Overlap ran slightly, non-significantly higher for related than unrelated mother-child pairs.

This clonotype originated in a boy younger than 10 in good health. The gene calls are TRBV11-2 and TRBJ1-2; D gene unclear. The sample comprised blood. DNA for the CDR3: TGTGCCAGTGAGGGAGCGTTCGGCTACACCTTC. Translated: CASEGAFGYTF.